This record concerns one T cell receptor (beta chain) sequence. Its antigen is undetermined. Here immunoSEQ multiplex PCR was the method, and the copy in TCRdb shows in-frame clones only, minus some. The profile shows around 100,000 clones, about 90% of them singletons. The data derive from a study of CD4+ T cells in melanoma. The CDR3 is made up of 11 amino acids. V was cut by 7 bases and J by 4 bases, with 8 bases left in between. Germline V CDR1 and CDR2: SQVTM, ANQGSEA. Findings and caveats of the study: In melanoma, neoantigen-specific CD4+ T cells reportedly differed in differentiation state. CD8+ T cell, macrophage and B cell function reportedly correlated with neoantigen-specific CD4+ T cells.

The genes are TRBV29-1 and TRBJ2-1; D is perhaps TRBD1 (5 bases). Sequencing input: peripheral blood. The receptor comes from a human donor with melanoma. For the CDR3, the DNA is TGCAGCGAGACAGTATACAATGAGCAGTTCTTC. It encodes CSETVYNEQFF.